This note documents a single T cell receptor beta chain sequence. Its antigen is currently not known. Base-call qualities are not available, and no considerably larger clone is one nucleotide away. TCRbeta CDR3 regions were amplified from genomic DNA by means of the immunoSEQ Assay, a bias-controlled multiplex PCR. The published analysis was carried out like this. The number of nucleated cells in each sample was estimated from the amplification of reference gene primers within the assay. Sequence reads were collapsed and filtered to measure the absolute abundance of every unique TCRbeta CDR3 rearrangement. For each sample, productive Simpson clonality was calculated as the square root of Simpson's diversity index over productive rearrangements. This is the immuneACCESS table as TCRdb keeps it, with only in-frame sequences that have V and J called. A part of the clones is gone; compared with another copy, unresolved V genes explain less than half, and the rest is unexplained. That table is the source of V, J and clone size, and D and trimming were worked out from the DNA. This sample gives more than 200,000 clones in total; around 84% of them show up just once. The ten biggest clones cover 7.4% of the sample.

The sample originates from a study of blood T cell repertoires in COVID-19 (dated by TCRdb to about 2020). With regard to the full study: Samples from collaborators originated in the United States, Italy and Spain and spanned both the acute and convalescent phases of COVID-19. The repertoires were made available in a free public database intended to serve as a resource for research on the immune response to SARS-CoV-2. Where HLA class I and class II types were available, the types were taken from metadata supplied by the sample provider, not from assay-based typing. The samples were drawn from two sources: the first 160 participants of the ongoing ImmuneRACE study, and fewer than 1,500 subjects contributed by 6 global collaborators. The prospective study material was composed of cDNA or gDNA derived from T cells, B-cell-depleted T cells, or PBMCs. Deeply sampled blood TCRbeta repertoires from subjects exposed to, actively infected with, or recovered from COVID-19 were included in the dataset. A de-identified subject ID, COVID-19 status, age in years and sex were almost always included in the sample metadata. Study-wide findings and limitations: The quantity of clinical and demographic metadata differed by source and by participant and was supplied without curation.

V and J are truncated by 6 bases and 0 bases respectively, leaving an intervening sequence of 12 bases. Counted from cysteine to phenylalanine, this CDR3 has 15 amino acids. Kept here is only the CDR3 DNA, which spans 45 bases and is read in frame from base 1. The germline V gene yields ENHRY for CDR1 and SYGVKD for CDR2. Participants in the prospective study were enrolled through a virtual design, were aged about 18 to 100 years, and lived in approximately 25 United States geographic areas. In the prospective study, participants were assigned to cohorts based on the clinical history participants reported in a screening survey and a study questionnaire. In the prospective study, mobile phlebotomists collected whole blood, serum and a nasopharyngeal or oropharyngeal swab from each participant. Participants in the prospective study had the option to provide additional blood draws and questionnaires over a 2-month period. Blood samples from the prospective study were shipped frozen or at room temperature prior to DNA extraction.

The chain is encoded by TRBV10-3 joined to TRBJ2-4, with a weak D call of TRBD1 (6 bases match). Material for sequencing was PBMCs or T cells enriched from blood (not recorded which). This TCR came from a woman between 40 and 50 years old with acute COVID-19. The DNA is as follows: TGTGCCATCAGGGACAGCTCAATAGCCAAAAACATTCAGTACTTC. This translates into CAIRDSSIAKNIQYF.